This TCR beta chain was sequenced in a study of CD8 T cells in ankylosing spondylitis (dated by TCRdb to about 2017). Background on the whole study: The study profiled T cell receptor beta repertoires in healthy donors and ankylosing spondylitis patients to find disease-linked TCR variants. The full study cohort was made up of 20 to 25 ankylosing spondylitis patients and 108 healthy donors. Samples of peripheral blood were taken, and for ankylosing spondylitis patients, synovial fluid was collected as well. Overall study results and their limits: According to the report, matched synovial fluid samples from ankylosing spondylitis patients were significantly enriched for the disease-linked clones. A TCR beta motif of roughly 8 highly homologous amino acid variants appeared characteristic of blood from ankylosing spondylitis patients. In peripheral blood, the disease-linked clones were found at relatively low frequencies and had a CD8+ phenotype. Some motif variants had previously been reported in the synovial fluid and blood of reactive arthritis patients, which suggests shared mechanisms of disease initiation.

From the germline V gene, CDR1 is SGHVS and CDR2 is FQNEAQ. From the cysteine through the phenylalanine, the CDR3 covers 13 amino acids. Of the read, only the CDR3 DNA is kept; its 39 bases are in frame from base 1. Trimming at the junction amounts to 5 bases on V and 11 bases on J, and the germline ends lie 16 bases apart. The sequencer listed for this sample is Illumina HiSeq 2500. Quantitative 5'-RACE with molecular barcodes was used to prepare TCR beta libraries. The authors' pipeline ran thus. A new computational method, built on a probabilistic model of VDJ rearrangement, was used to identify disease-linked TCR variants. In TCRdb, the public reads were trimmed at Q25 with fastp and aligned with MiXCR, with productive beta chains retained. Each entry merges the rows of one CDR3 protein and shows their most common DNA and genes. TCRdb's processing, not the authors' own work, is the source of the V and J calls. In this sample the table shows 350,000 or so distinct CDR3 sequences, approximately 15% of which occur a single time. The ten largest clones add up to 0.85% to 1.4% of the sample.

This clonotype was found many times. There is no known antigen for this receptor. Per-nucleotide qualities are absent, and no much larger clonotype sits a single base away. This receptor chain uses TRBV7-8 and TRBJ1-5; the D gene is not confidently resolved. Sequencing was done on a sample of blood, either unsorted or a sorted T cell fraction (not recorded which). The clonotype originates from a male donor with ankylosing spondylitis or in good health (not recorded which). The nucleotides are TGTGCCAGCAGCCCTCCTGGGCGGGGTACCCAGCATTTT. This yields the protein CASSPPGRGTQHF. Outside the CDR3, residues come from the reference TRBV7-8 and TRBJ1-5 proteins, so the full variable domain is: GAGVSQSPRYKVAKRGQDVALRCDPISGHVSLFWYQQALGQGPEFLTYFQNEAQLDKSGLPSDRFFAERPEGSVSTLKIQRTQQEDSAVYLCASSPPGRGTQHFGDGTRLSIL.